This passage covers 28 T cell receptor beta chains from one sample sequenced in a study of blood T cell repertoires in COVID-19. Assay used: immunoSEQ multiplex PCR; TCRdb lists only in-frame clones, some missing. The sample holds 100,000 or so clones, 81% seen once. Sequenced input: peripheral blood. These receptors came from a woman in her seventies with acute or convalescent COVID-19.

The chain joins TRBV12-3 or TRBV12-4 to TRBJ2-1; TRBD2 is a possible D gene (6 bases). Trimming cost V 6 bases and J 8 bases, with 11 bases left between them. This CDR3 has 12 residues. The CDR3: CASRIGGDEQFF. DNA of the CDR3: TGTGCCAGCAGGATCGGAGGGGATGAGCAGTTCTTC.

This clone was detected only once. The chain uses TRBV11-3 and TRBJ2-3; TRBD1 is a possible D gene (5 bases). The CDR3 contains 15 residues. Per germline, CDR1 SGHNT and CDR2 YENEEA. Trimming cost V 0 bases and J 2 bases, with 9 bases left between them. The CDR3 region is CASSLDSRDTDTQYF. The CDR3 DNA reads as TGTGCCAGCAGCTTAGATTCCAGGGACACAGATACGCAGTATTTT.

This clone has more than one count but fewer than ten. The chain uses TRBV19 and TRBJ1-6, with TRBD1 matching over 8 bases. This CDR3 is 17 amino acids long. Germline lookup yields CDR1 LNHDA and CDR2 SQIVND (reference sequence). Germline trimming cut 5 bases from V and 4 bases from J; bases unmatched to any gene: 10. CDR3 amino acids: CASSGGTGRGYNSPLHF. The CDR3, as DNA: TGTGCCAGTAGTGGAGGGACAGGTCGAGGGTATAATTCACCCCTCCACTTT.

This clone was seen only a few times. The chain employs TRBV9 and TRBJ2-5; 9 nucleotides match TRBD2. The CDR3 length is 16 residues. Germline CDR1 SGDLS, CDR2 YYNGEE. Trimming took 3 bases from V and 5 from J; bases not matched to a gene: 11. CDR3 residues: CASSATSGWEGETQYF. In DNA, the CDR3 is TGTGCCAGCAGCGCGACTAGCGGCTGGGAGGGGGAGACCCAGTACTTC. Looking up the rest from reference TRBV9 and TRBJ2-5 gives the full variable domain: DSGVTQTPKHLITATGQRVTLRCSPRSGDLSVYWYQQSLDQGLQFLIQYYNGEERAKGNILERFSAQQFPDLHSELNLSSLELGDSALYFCASSATSGWEGETQYFGPGTRLLVL.

This chain links TRBV27 with TRBJ1-2; 7 positions agree with TRBD1. The CDR3 has 17 residues. CDR1 is MNHEY, CDR2 SMNVEV, per germline (reference sequence). With V trimmed by 4 bases and J by 2 bases, 13 bases remained unmatched. CDR3 residues: CASSYLPPKTGNYGYTF. Written as DNA, the CDR3 is TGTGCCAGCAGTTACTTACCCCCTAAGACAGGGAACTATGGCTACACCTTC.

This sequence joins TRBV5-1 and TRBJ2-2; TRBD1 is a possible D gene (6 bases). The CDR3 spans 15 residues. V lost 3 bases and J 0 bases, leaving 9 bases between the germline ends. CDR1 is SGHRS, CDR2 YFSETQ, per germline. This chain's CDR3 is CASSYRDTNTGELFF. CDR3 nucleotides: TGCGCCAGCAGCTACCGGGACACGAACACCGGGGAGCTGTTTTTT.

The chain carries TRBV15 and TRBJ2-3, with 12 nucleotides matching TRBD2. CDR1 is LNHNV and CDR2 is YYDKDF in the germline V gene (reference sequence). The CDR3 runs to 16 residues. V dropped 9 bases and J dropped 4; count of bases not matched to a gene: 11. The CDR3 loop is CATLAGGPGDPDTQYF. The CDR3 coding sequence is TGTGCCACTCTAGCGGGAGGGCCCGGGGACCCAGATACGCAGTATTTT.

The chain links TRBV27 to TRBJ1-2; D may be TRBD1 (6 bases). Trimming left V 10 bases short and J 4 bases short, with 16 bases between. Germline V lookup: CDR1 MNHEY, CDR2 SMNVEV (reference sequence). This CDR3 region has 13 residues. The CDR3 loop is CATRQTGIYGYTF. CDR3 DNA sequence: TGTGCCACTCGACAGACAGGCATCTATGGCTACACCTTC.

The chain links TRBV10-3 to TRBJ2-2; possibly TRBD1 for D (6 bases). Germline CDR1 reads ENHRY; CDR2 reads SYGVKD. V lost 5 bases and J 0 bases, leaving 10 bases between the germline ends. The length of the CDR3 is 15 residues. CDR3 amino acids: CAISPTGTNTGELFF. The DNA for the CDR3 is TGTGCCATCAGTCCGACAGGTACGAACACCGGGGAGCTGTTTTTT.

The chain combines TRBV4-3 with TRBJ2-2, with 8 bases lining up with TRBD2. With V trimmed by 4 bases and J by 6 bases, 7 bases remained unmatched. The germline CDR1 and CDR2 sequences are LGHNA and YSLEER. The CDR3 sequence is 15 residues long. CDR3: CASSLHRAGAGELFF. The CDR3 DNA reads as TGCGCCAGCAGCCTACATCGAGCGGGAGCCGGGGAGCTGTTTTTT.

V usage is TRBV4-1 and J usage is TRBJ2-1, with a weak D call TRBD2 (5 bases). Germline V gene sequence: CDR1 MGHRA, CDR2 YSYEKL. The CDR3 is made up of 14 amino acids. The V end lost 4 bases, the J end lost 5 bases, and 12 bases lay between the germline ends. DNA for the CDR3: TGCGCCAGCAGCCCGCGTATGGGAGACAATGAGCAGTTCTTC. This encodes CASSPRMGDNEQFF.

This clone was picked up a small number of times. V gene TRBV4-1 combines with J gene TRBJ1-3; 7 bases match TRBD1. CDR1 MGHRA and CDR2 YSYEKL come from the germline V gene. The V segment lost 4 bases and the J segment 0 bases; nucleotides outside the gene matches: 3. This CDR3 contains 15 residues. The DNA for the CDR3 is TGCGCCAGCAGCCGGGACAGATACTCTGGAAACACCATATATTTT. Its protein is CASSRDRYSGNTIYF.

The chain has TRBV5-4 and TRBJ1-6; TRBD1 matches 7 bases. The CDR3 is 15 amino acids. The J segment lost 8 bases and the V segment lost 5 bases, leaving 10 bases of the junction unmatched. The germline CDR1 and CDR2 sequences are SGHNT and YYREEE (reference sequence). The CDR3 region is CASRHRGEGHSPLHF. CDR3 in DNA: TGTGCCAGCAGACACAGGGGAGAGGGACATTCACCCCTCCACTTT.

The chain recombines TRBV14 with TRBJ1-2; D might be TRBD1 (6 bases). From germline, CDR1 is SGHDN and CDR2 FVKESK. The CDR3 has 11 residues. V was cut by 5 bases and J by 7 bases, with 8 bases left in between. CDR3 sequence reads: CASSSRGGYTF. CDR3 sequence (DNA): TGTGCCAGCAGCAGCAGGGGTGGCTACACCTTC.

This clone has only a few counts. Other DNA sequences in the same sample also yield this CDR3. The chain has TRBV5-6 and TRBJ1-1, with 8 nucleotides matching TRBD1. The V and J ends lost 4 bases and 2 bases, in that order; junction bases with no gene match: 7. CDR1 and CDR2 from the germline V gene are SGHDT and YYEEEE. The CDR3 spans 15 residues. In DNA, the CDR3 is TGTGCCAGCAGCCCACGGGACAGGCTTAACACTGAAGCTTTCTTT. Residues: CASSPRDRLNTEAFF.

This clone was seen more than once but under ten times. The chain is built from TRBV6-2 or TRBV6-3 and TRBJ2-1; 7 bases agree with TRBD2. With 6 bases clipped from V and 0 bases from J, the junction kept 8 bases outside the gene matches. CDR1 and CDR2 (germline): MNHEY, SVGEGT. This CDR3 contains 16 residues. CDR3 nucleotide sequence: TGTGCCAGCAGCCGATACGGGGGGAGCTCCTACAATGAGCAGTTCTTC. This gives the protein CASSRYGGSSYNEQFF.

This sequence joins TRBV4-1 and TRBJ1-1; 7 positions agree with TRBD1. This CDR3 spans 13 amino acids. With V trimmed by 1 base and J by 7 bases, 3 bases remained unmatched. CDR1 is MGHRA and CDR2 is YSYEKL in the germline V gene. The CDR3 is CASSQGGQIEAFF. In DNA, the CDR3 is TGCGCCAGCAGCCAAGGGGGACAGATTGAAGCTTTCTTT.

This clone is a singleton in its sample. The chain joins TRBV7-9 to TRBJ1-2; D may be TRBD1 (5 bases). V was pared by 0 bases and J by 7 bases, with 18 bases between. The CDR3 spans 16 residues. CDR1 and CDR2 (germline): SEHNR, FQNEAQ (reference sequence). Here the CDR3 reads CASSLALQGPLSGYTF. CDR3 sequence (DNA): TGTGCCAGCAGCTTAGCGCTCCAGGGTCCCCTTTCTGGCTACACCTTC.

V is TRBV7-2 and J is TRBJ2-3; 7 bases fit TRBD2. CDR1 is SGHTA and CDR2 is FQGNSA in the germline V gene. The CDR3 totals 17 residues. Trimming removed 2 bases from V and 1 base from J; junction bases left unmatched: 9. CDR3 bases: TGTGCCAGCAGCTTATTTTCGACGGGAGGAGGCACAGATACGCAGTATTTT. Residues: CASSLFSTGGGTDTQYF.

This chain links TRBV11-1 with TRBJ2-3, with D possibly matching TRBD2 (6 bases). The CDR3 has 13 amino acids. The germline V gene has CDR1 SGHAT and CDR2 FQDESV (reference sequence). V was trimmed by 5 bases and J by 5 bases, leaving 11 bases between them. This chain's CDR3 is CASSPRLVDTQYF. The CDR3 coding sequence is TGTGCCAGCAGCCCCCGACTAGTAGATACGCAGTATTTT.

This clone was counted a single time. V usage is TRBV28 and J usage is TRBJ2-3, with TRBD2 identical over 14 bases. Per germline, CDR1 MDHEN and CDR2 SYDVKM. The CDR3 runs 20 residues. Trimming cost V 5 bases and J 3 bases; bases outside gene matches: 16. The chain's CDR3 is CASSPTTPRLAGGPTDTQYF. CDR3 nucleotide sequence: TGTGCCAGCAGTCCGACGACGCCGAGACTAGCGGGAGGGCCGACAGATACGCAGTATTTT.

The J gene is TRBJ2-6, the V gene TRBV28, with no clear D. This CDR3 is 13 amino acids long. Trimming left V 5 bases short and J 5 bases short, with 7 bases between. Germline-derived CDR1 and CDR2 are MDHEN and SYDVKM. The CDR3 DNA reads as TGTGCCAGCAGTCCCAGTCGGGCCAACGTCCTGACTTTC. It is translated as CASSPSRANVLTF.

The chain is built from TRBV9 and TRBJ2-5, with TRBD1 as a possible D gene (5 bases). The CDR3 runs 15 residues. Germline CDR1 SGDLS, CDR2 YYNGEE. The ends were cut back, 0 bases at V and 5 bases at J, with 14 bases in the middle. Here the CDR3 reads CASSVGGVLWETQYF. The CDR3 DNA is TGTGCCAGCAGCGTAGGGGGCGTACTCTGGGAGACCCAGTACTTC.

The chain is built from TRBV3-1 (or the pseudogene TRBV3-2) and TRBJ1-4; TRBD1 aligns across 8 bases. V shed 6 bases, J shed 7 bases, and the junction held 7 bases outside the gene matches. The CDR3 contains 14 residues. Looked up from germline, CDR1 is LGHDT and CDR2 is YNNKEL (reference sequence). The CDR3 loop reads CASSTAGGGEKLFF. The CDR3 DNA reads as TGTGCCAGCAGTACAGCAGGGGGCGGTGAAAAACTGTTTTTT.

The rearrangement links TRBV30 to TRBJ1-6; D may be TRBD1 (6 bases). From germline, CDR1 is GTSNPN and CDR2 SVGIG (reference sequence). The CDR3 is 14 amino acids. V lost 3 bases, J lost 9 bases, and 15 bases lay in between. CDR3 sequence: CAWRITGRGSPLHF. Written as DNA, the CDR3 is TGTGCCTGGAGAATCACAGGGAGGGGTTCACCCCTCCACTTT.

The V gene is TRBV5-1, the J gene TRBJ2-1; 11 bases line up with TRBD1. J gave up 2 bases and V 7 bases, and 5 bases lay outside the gene matches. The CDR3 has 15 amino acids. Germline loops: CDR1 SGHRS, CDR2 YFSETQ. CDR3 DNA sequence: TGCGCCAGCTCTCCGGGACAGGGGGCCTACAATGAGCAGTTCTTC. As protein: CASSPGQGAYNEQFF. Together with reference TRBV5-1 and TRBJ2-1, the CDR3 gives the full variable domain: KAGVTQTPRYLIKTRGQQVTLSCSPISGHRSVSWYQQTPGQGLQFLFEYFSETQRNKGNFPGRFSGRQFSNSRSEMNVSTLELGDSALYLCASSPGQGAYNEQFFGPGTRLTVL.

The chain has TRBV5-5 and TRBJ1-2; 11 bases line up with TRBD1. The CDR3 extends over 11 amino acids. The V segment lost 7 bases and the J segment 13 bases; nucleotides outside the gene matches: 6. In germline, CDR1 is SGHKS, CDR2 YYEKEE (reference sequence). Written as DNA, the CDR3 is TGTGCCAGCGAGGACAGGGGGCTCTGCACCTTC. It is translated as CASEDRGLCTF.

This clone was seen a single time. J is TRBJ2-3 and V is TRBV7-3; D possibly corresponds to TRBD2 (6 bases). Trimming pared 2 bases from V and 1 base from J, leaving 13 bases between. There are 16 residues in the CDR3. Germline V gene data show CDR1 as SGHTA and CDR2 as FQGTGA. CDR3 loop: CASSLEVAVGTDTQYF. CDR3 DNA: TGTGCCAGCAGCTTAGAGGTAGCGGTGGGCACAGATACGCAGTATTTT.